This T cell receptor beta chain was identified during a study of blood T cell repertoires in COVID-19. As for the study in general: Nucleic acid was either cDNA or gDNA, and it came from T cells, B-cell-depleted T cells, or PBMCs.

In the original workflow: For nucleated cells, counts were estimated from reference gene primer amplification. Assay: immunoSEQ multiplex PCR; the TCRdb copy retains only in-frame clones and omits some. V, J and clone size reflect that table, while D and trimming were determined from the DNA. The profile shows about 300,000 clones, roughly 90% of them singletons. This CDR3 comprises 15 residues. Per germline, CDR1 LNHDA and CDR2 SQIVND (reference sequence). V lost 9 bases, J lost 7 bases, and 12 bases stayed unmatched. The chain carries TRBV19 and TRBJ1-4; 9 bases align to TRBD1. This receptor was identified in a woman aged 45-65 years who had been exposed to COVID-19. The sequenced sample was PBMCs or T cells enriched from blood (not recorded which). CDR3 in DNA: TGTGCCAGCAAACAGATGGGACAGGGTCCTGAAAAACTGTTTTTT. As protein: CASKQMGQGPEKLFF.